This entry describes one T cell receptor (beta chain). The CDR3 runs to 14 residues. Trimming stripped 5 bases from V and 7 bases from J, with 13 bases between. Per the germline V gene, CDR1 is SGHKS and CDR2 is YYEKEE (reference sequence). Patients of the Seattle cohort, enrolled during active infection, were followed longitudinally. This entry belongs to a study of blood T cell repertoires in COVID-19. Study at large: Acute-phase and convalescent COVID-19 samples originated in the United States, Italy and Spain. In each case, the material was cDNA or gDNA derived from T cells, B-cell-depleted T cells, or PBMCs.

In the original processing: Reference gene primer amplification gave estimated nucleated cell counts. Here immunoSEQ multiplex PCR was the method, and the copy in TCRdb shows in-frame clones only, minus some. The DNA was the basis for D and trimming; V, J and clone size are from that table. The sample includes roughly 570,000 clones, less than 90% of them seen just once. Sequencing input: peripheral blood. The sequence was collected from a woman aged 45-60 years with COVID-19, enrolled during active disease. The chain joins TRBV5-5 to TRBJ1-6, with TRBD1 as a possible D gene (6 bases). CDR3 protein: CASSIQGINSPLHF. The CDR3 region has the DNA TGTGCCAGCAGTATACAGGGAATCAATTCACCCCTCCACTTT.